This T cell receptor (beta chain) was sequenced for a study of T-cell memory formation after mild COVID-19. One entry per CDR3 protein results from TCRdb running MiXCR on the 5' RACE reads. The data show 250,000 to 350,000 distinct CDR3 sequences, roughly a fifth seen once. This clonotype originated in a young man who had mild COVID-19 (a few samples of this study predate the infection). Cell type and time point are not known. Sample: PBMCs or a T cell subset sorted from them (not recorded which).

The CDR3 reads CASSLAGARYEQYF. CDR3 nucleotide sequence: TGTGCCAGCAGCTTAGCAGGGGCGCGGTACGAGCAGTACTTC. The chain has TRBV7-9 and TRBJ2-7; maybe TRBD1 (5 bases). Looked up from germline, CDR1 is SEHNR and CDR2 is FQNEAQ (reference sequence). This CDR3 is 14 amino acids long. V lost 0 bases, J lost 4 bases, and 10 bases lay in between.